These 27 T cell receptor beta chains came from one sample sequenced in a study of shared clonotypes between healthy human individuals (dated by TCRdb to 2019 to 2021). The library came from the immunoSEQ multiplex PCR assay. The clones in this table, taken by TCRdb from immuneACCESS, are in-frame only. Not every clone is retained; where verified, under half of the shortfall comes from an unresolved V gene, and the cause of the rest is unknown. This sample gives 1.4 million or so clones in total; 98% of them show up just once. The ten largest clones represent roughly 0.35% of the sample. Sequencing was performed on naive CD4+ T cells sorted from blood. The intended sense of this specimen's cell subset or site label: CD45RA+ positively selected. The receptors were sampled from a man aged 25-45 years in good health.

The V call is TRBV5-1, the J call TRBJ2-7; a possible D gene is TRBD1 (6 bases). The CDR3 loop spans 16 amino acids. Trimming removed 4 bases at V and 0 bases at J, with 17 bases between. CDR1 is SGHRS and CDR2 is YFSETQ in the germline V gene. In DNA, the CDR3 is TGCGCCAGCAGCCTTAGGACAGTAAGCCTCTCCTACGAGCAGTACTTC. Its translation: CASSLRTVSLSYEQYF.

This clone was observed a handful of times. This chain connects TRBV2 to TRBJ1-2, with D maybe TRBD1 (5 bases). The V gene's germline CDR1 is SNHLY and CDR2 FYNNEI. Between the trimmed V and J ends, which lost 6 bases and 6 bases, there was a span of 14 bases. This CDR3 has 13 amino acids. The DNA for the CDR3 is TGTGCCAGCAGGCAGGGCTTCGAAGATGGCTACACCTTC. Protein: CASRQGFEDGYTF.

The rearrangement uses TRBV9 and TRBJ1-5; D might be TRBD1 (5 bases). CDR3 length equals 15 residues. Germline-derived CDR1 and CDR2 are SGDLS and YYNGEE. With 6 bases removed from V and 4 bases from J, the gap between germline ends came to 17 bases. The CDR3 is CASTGGPSPNQPQHF. As DNA, the CDR3 is TGTGCCAGCACCGGGGGACCGAGCCCTAATCAGCCCCAGCATTTT.

The J gene is TRBJ2-5, the V gene TRBV7-8; D remains ambiguous. V was cut by 7 bases and J by 3 bases, with 12 bases left in between. This CDR3 spans 13 amino acids. Germline CDR1 is SGHVS and CDR2 is FQNEAQ. The CDR3 here is CASKKASEETQYF. CDR3 DNA sequence: TGTGCCAGCAAAAAGGCCTCGGAAGAGACCCAGTACTTC.

V is TRBV5-6 and J is TRBJ1-2; the match to TRBD1 covers 7 bases. Per the germline V gene, CDR1 is SGHDT and CDR2 is YYEEEE. This CDR3 has 14 amino acids. After removal of 1 base from V and 4 bases from J, the junction contained 4 bases not matched to a gene. CDR3 sequence reads: CASSLPRTGYGYTF. DNA for the CDR3: TGTGCCAGCAGCTTGCCCCGGACAGGCTATGGCTACACCTTC.

The rearrangement links TRBV19 to TRBJ2-2, with D unresolved. There are 12 residues in the CDR3. Trimming took off 5 bases at V and 7 bases at J, with 8 bases between the two ends. The germline V gene encodes CDR1 LNHDA and CDR2 SQIVND (reference sequence). CDR3 residues: CASSRVNGELFF. The CDR3 bases are TGTGCCAGTAGTCGTGTAAACGGGGAGCTGTTTTTT.

This chain connects TRBV7-3 to TRBJ2-2; no definite D call. Germline V gene sequence: CDR1 SGHTA, CDR2 FQGTGA. The CDR3 contains 14 residues. V lost 5 bases and J lost 1, with 8 bases in between. The CDR3 DNA is TGTGCCAGCAGCGCCACGGGGAACACCGGGGAGCTGTTTTTT. It is translated as CASSATGNTGELFF.

The chain combines TRBV7-9 with TRBJ2-7; 7 nucleotides match TRBD2. The germline V gene has CDR1 SEHNR and CDR2 FQNEAQ (reference sequence). The junction had 7 bases not matched to a gene; V was cut back by 2 bases and J by 0 bases. The CDR3 runs 16 residues. CDR3 nucleotide sequence: TGTGCCAGCAGCTTACGGGGGAGGGACGCCTCCTACGAGCAGTACTTC. This sequence encodes CASSLRGRDASYEQYF.

V and J are TRBV5-5 and TRBJ2-2; D is perhaps TRBD1 or TRBD2 (5 bases each). CDR3 length: 15 residues. Trimming removed 3 bases at V and 2 bases at J, with 11 bases between. The germline gives CDR1 SGHKS, CDR2 YYEKEE (reference sequence). The CDR3 DNA reads as TGTGCCAGCAGCTCCGGGACGGTAAACACCGGGGAGCTGTTTTTT. Protein: CASSSGTVNTGELFF.

V gene TRBV7-9 combines with J gene TRBJ2-2; possible D gene TRBD1, 5 bases. Trimming removed 3 bases at V and 1 base at J, with 9 bases between. CDR3 length equals 15 residues. Germline-derived CDR1 and CDR2 are SEHNR and FQNEAQ (reference sequence). The DNA for the CDR3 is TGTGCCAGCAGCTTTAGAGGACAGAACACCGGGGAGCTGTTTTTT. This gives the protein CASSFRGQNTGELFF.

V is TRBV5-6 and J is TRBJ2-1, with a weak D call TRBD2 (6 bases). Germline V gives CDR1 SGHDT, CDR2 YYEEEE. Between the trimmed V and J ends, which lost 0 bases and 2 bases, there was a span of 9 bases. The CDR3 totals 15 residues. CDR3 in DNA: TGTGCCAGCAGCTTGGGACTAGGAACCTACAATGAGCAGTTCTTC. Amino acid sequence: CASSLGLGTYNEQFF.

This clone was observed once. The chain has TRBV6-1 and TRBJ2-3; D perhaps matches TRBD1 (5 bases). The CDR3 has 16 residues. Germline V gives CDR1 MNHNS, CDR2 SASEGT. V lost 3 bases to trimming and J lost 2 bases, with 15 bases between them. CDR3 sequence: CASSEMGPDITDTQYF. DNA of the CDR3: TGTGCCAGCAGTGAGATGGGGCCGGATATCACAGATACGCAGTATTTT.

V usage is TRBV4-2 and J usage is TRBJ1-1; TRBD1 agrees at 8 bases. Germline trimming cut 1 base from V and 6 bases from J; bases unmatched to any gene: 7. Germline CDR1 is LGHNA and CDR2 is YNFKEQ. This CDR3 is 15 amino acids long. CDR3 protein: CASSQVGDRLSEAFF. The CDR3, as DNA: TGTGCCAGCAGCCAAGTCGGGGACAGGCTCTCTGAAGCTTTCTTT.

J is TRBJ2-7 and V is TRBV11-2; TRBD2 matches at 12 bases. In germline, CDR1 is SGHAT, CDR2 FQNNGV. This CDR3 has 18 amino acids. Trimming cost V 5 bases and J 3 bases; bases outside gene matches: 14. CDR3: CASSHMRTSGNIRYEQYF. CDR3 nucleotides: TGTGCCAGCAGCCATATGCGGACTAGCGGGAACATTCGCTACGAGCAGTACTTC. Filled out from reference TRBV11-2 and TRBJ2-7, the complete variable domain reads EAGVAQSPRYKIIEKRQSVAFWCNPISGHATLYWYQQILGQGPKLLIQFQNNGVVDDSQLPKDRFSAERLKGVDSTLKIQPAKLEDSAVYLCASSHMRTSGNIRYEQYFGPGTRLTVT.

The rearrangement uses TRBV18 and TRBJ2-5; D is ambiguous. The germline V gene has CDR1 KGHSH and CDR2 LQKENI. This CDR3 is 14 amino acids long. The germline V and J ends were trimmed by 6 bases and 5 bases, with 16 bases remaining between them. CDR3 bases: TGTGCCAGCTCGTTCTACAAGAGTCGGGAGACCCAGTACTTC. Encoded protein: CASSFYKSRETQYF. The full variable domain, its missing parts supplied by reference TRBV18 and TRBJ2-5, is NAGVMQNPRHLVRRRGQEARLRCSPMKGHSHVYWYRQLPEEGLKFMVYLQKENIIDESGMPKERFSAEFPKEGPSILRIQQVVRGDSAAYFCASSFYKSRETQYFGPGTRLLVL.

This chain connects TRBV12-5 to TRBJ1-2; 8 nucleotides align to TRBD1. Per the germline V gene, CDR1 is LGHNT and CDR2 is FRNRAP. The CDR3 extends over 14 amino acids. The V and J ends lost 1 base and 4 bases, in that order; junction bases with no gene match: 2. CDR3 sequence reads: CASGLGGTGYGYTF. CDR3 bases: TGTGCTAGTGGTTTGGGTGGGACAGGCTATGGCTACACCTTC.

The chain is built from TRBV25-1 and TRBJ1-1; D uncertain. Germline loops: CDR1 MGHDK, CDR2 SYGVNS. Trimming took off 4 bases at V and 9 bases at J, with 9 bases between the two ends. The CDR3 is 11 amino acids. DNA of the CDR3: TGTGCCAGCAGTGTAGTGGATAAAGCTTTCTTT. Amino acid sequence: CASSVVDKAFF.

V gene TRBV10-2 combines with J gene TRBJ2-3, with 8 positions matching TRBD1. Germline values: CDR1 WSHSY, CDR2 SAAADI. Losses at the gene ends were 5 bases for V and 2 bases for J; bases not matched to a gene: 6. The CDR3 loop spans 15 amino acids. The chain's CDR3 is CASSSGTGITDTQYF. CDR3 coding DNA: TGCGCCAGCAGTTCCGGGACAGGTATCACAGATACGCAGTATTTT.

V is TRBV28 and J is TRBJ1-5, with no clear D. The ends were cut back, 8 bases at V and 2 bases at J, with 4 bases in the middle. Germline lookup yields CDR1 MDHEN and CDR2 SYDVKM. This CDR3 has 11 amino acids. This chain's CDR3 is CASGGNQPQHF. The CDR3 DNA is TGTGCCAGCGGGGGCAATCAGCCCCAGCATTTT.

The rearrangement joins TRBV7-9 to TRBJ2-7; 10 positions match TRBD1. CDR3 length equals 15 residues. Germline CDR1 and CDR2: SEHNR and FQNEAQ (reference sequence). The junction had 4 bases not matched to a gene; V was cut back by 5 bases and J by 0 bases. The chain's CDR3 is CASSQRDRGSYEQYF. In DNA, the CDR3 is TGTGCCAGCAGCCAAAGGGACAGGGGCTCCTACGAGCAGTACTTC. The whole variable domain, remainder taken from reference TRBV7-9 and TRBJ2-7, is DTGVSQNPRHKITKRGQNVTFRCDPISEHNRLYWYRQTLGQGPEFLTYFQNEAQLEKSRLLSDRFSAERPKGSFSTLEIQRTEQGDSAMYLCASSQRDRGSYEQYFGPGTRLTVT.

The chain combines TRBV28 with TRBJ2-3, with D unclear. Trimming removed 5 bases from V and 0 bases from J, with 9 bases in between. This CDR3 has 14 amino acids. CDR1 and CDR2 from the germline V gene are MDHEN and SYDVKM. CDR3 bases: TGTGCCAGCAGTACTTCTAGGAGCACAGATACGCAGTATTTT. Encoded protein: CASSTSRSTDTQYF. The entire variable domain, with the rest obtained from reference TRBV28 and TRBJ2-3, is as follows: DVKVTQSSRYLVKRTGEKVFLECVQDMDHENMFWYRQDPGLGLRLIYFSYDVKMKEKGDIPEGYSVSREKKERFSLILESASTNQTSMYLCASSTSRSTDTQYFGPGTRLTVL.

J is TRBJ1-2 and V is TRBV5-8; D not certain. This CDR3 contains 13 residues. The V and J ends lost 0 bases and 8 bases respectively, with 11 bases between them. Germline V gives CDR1 SGHTS, CDR2 YDEGEE. The CDR3 DNA reads TGTGCCAGCAGCTTGGCCAGCGATCGGGGCTACACCTTC. Protein: CASSLASDRGYTF. Combining the CDR3 with reference TRBV5-8 and TRBJ1-2 gives the whole variable domain EAGVTQSPTHLIKTRGQQATLRCSPISGHTSVYWYQQALGLGLQFLLWYDEGEERNRGNFPPRFSGRQFPNYSSELNVNALELEDSALYLCASSLASDRGYTFGSGTRLTVV.

The chain is built from TRBV7-9 and TRBJ2-1; D is possibly TRBD2 (5 bases). CDR3 length: 13 amino acids. V gave up 5 bases and J gave up 9 bases, with 14 bases separating them. Germline V CDR1 and CDR2: SEHNR, FQNEAQ (reference sequence). The CDR3 is CASSPIGVGEQFF. The CDR3 DNA reads TGTGCCAGCAGCCCCATCGGGGTGGGTGAGCAGTTCTTC.

This chain connects TRBV2 to TRBJ2-3; the D gene is possibly TRBD2 (5 bases). Germline lookup yields CDR1 SNHLY and CDR2 FYNNEI. This CDR3 is 12 amino acids long. V was pared by 4 bases and J by 7 bases, with 9 bases between. CDR3 loop: CASSADWNTQYF. The CDR3 DNA reads as TGTGCCAGCAGTGCGGACTGGAATACGCAGTATTTT.

In DNA form, the CDR3 reads TGTGCCAGCAGCTTAACTAGCGGGAGTGCGGAGACCCAGTACTTC. Translation gives CASSLTSGSAETQYF. The chain carries TRBV7-3 and TRBJ2-5, with 9 bases aligning to TRBD2. This CDR3 has 15 residues. V was pared by 0 bases and J by 5 bases, with 4 bases of the junction left unmatched. Per the germline V gene, CDR1 is SGHTA and CDR2 is FQGTGA.

The J gene is TRBJ2-7, the V gene TRBV10-3; D is unresolved. The V and J ends lost 0 bases and 7 bases respectively, with 10 bases between them. This CDR3 has 13 amino acids. In germline, CDR1 is ENHRY, CDR2 SYGVKD. The CDR3 protein is CAISESNNREQYF. In DNA form, the CDR3 reads TGTGCCATCAGTGAGTCGAATAATCGGGAGCAGTACTTC.

The chain carries TRBV11-2 and TRBJ1-1; D not certain. Germline values: CDR1 SGHAT, CDR2 FQNNGV. This CDR3 is 13 amino acids long. Between the trimmed V and J ends, which lost 5 bases and 3 bases, there was a span of 10 bases. The CDR3 loop reads CASSPYQYTEAFF. The CDR3 DNA reads TGTGCCAGCAGCCCTTATCAATACACTGAAGCTTTCTTT.